This T cell receptor beta chain is from a study of cytomegalovirus exposure and HLA in healthy donors. V was clipped by 3 bases and J by 5 bases; unmatched bases: 4. The CDR3 totals 14 residues. The germline gives CDR1 MNHEY, CDR2 SMNVEV (reference sequence). In its sample, this clone was seen a few times. Generated by immunoSEQ multiplex PCR, the TCRdb table keeps only in-frame clones and is missing some. This table holds 150,000 to 200,000 clones, less than 90% found once. V is TRBV27 and J is TRBJ2-7, with TRBD2 matching over 10 bases. This receptor was identified in a woman aged 30 to 39 in good health and CMV-seronegative. Material for sequencing was PBMCs. CDR3: CASSLGLAGDEQYF. CDR3 nucleotides: TGTGCCAGCAGTTTGGGCCTAGCGGGAGACGAGCAGTACTTC.